This TCR beta chain was observed in a study of CD8 T cells in Susac syndrome. Study information: Clinical remission applied to under 10 sequenced Susac syndrome patients, and about six had active disease.

Reverse transcription of roughly 0.5 to 1 ug RNA was carried out with random hexamers. TCRdb redid the calling of the immunoSEQ multiplex PCR reads with MiXCR, one entry per CDR3 protein. The table records under 95,000 distinct CDR3 sequences, around 94% of them present only once. Findings and limits, study-wide: The authors acknowledged that their TCR sequencing and HLA analysis involved a relatively small number of individuals. The CD4+ T cell repertoires from Susac syndrome exhibited no clonal expansion.

This CDR3 has 14 residues. V gave up 3 bases and J gave up 5 bases; unmatched junction bases: 6. Germline V gives CDR1 SGHDN, CDR2 FVKESK. FACS enriched CD8+ TEMRA cells, while bulk CD8+ and CD4+ were negatively isolated. In the case of this clonotype: Its target is unknown.

The origin of this receptor is a human donor with Susac syndrome. What was sequenced was CD4+ T cells from PBMCs. This chain uses TRBV14 with TRBJ1-1, with 7 bases fitting TRBD1. Here the CDR3 reads CASSQVTGRTEAFF. The CDR3 DNA is TGTGCCAGCAGCCAGGTGACAGGGAGGACTGAAGCTTTCTTT.